This TCR beta chain derives from a study of CD4 T cells in relation to SARS-CoV-2 and coronaviruses (dated by TCRdb to the early 2020s). For context, the study as a whole: In the ViraFEST assay, PBMCs were cultured with antigen for about eleven days, after which TCR beta CDR3s were sequenced to identify antigen-specific clonal expansions. An HIV-1 Nef peptide pool or a culture without peptide was used as the negative reference condition. Using patient-derived lymphoblastoid cell lines, the shared crossreactive spike epitopes were mapped to their HLA restriction. At the level of individual TCR clonotypes, the study measured memory CD4+ T cell crossreactivity between SARS-CoV-2 spike protein and common cold coronavirus spike proteins. The Adaptive Biotechnologies TCR-sequencing kit was used to sequence samples from a few pre-COVID donors and the naive versus memory experiments, whereas other data were Illumina-based. For other donors in the study, expansion assays were sequenced with a different, Illumina-based TCR-beta assay. Results the study describes overall, beyond this receptor: Roughly 60% of donors had memory CD4+ clonotypes that crossrecognized SARS-CoV-2 and at least one common cold coronavirus spike. Because no donor provided both pre-pandemic and post-infection samples, tracing the source of pre-existing responses was limited. Small numbers of patients and of tested TCRs were a limitation of the study. Crossreactive clones showed significantly weaker SARS-CoV-2-driven expansion than monoreactive clones, consistent with antigenic imprinting. Crossreactivity analysis centred on spike protein, so crossreactivity against other viral proteins was not assessed.

In the case of this clone: No cognate antigen has been identified for it. No much larger clone is present one base from it, and per-base qualities are unavailable.

CD4+ T cells from unexposed donors were collected before the COVID-19 pandemic (2011-2018). After more than 9 days of culture, CD4+ T cells were isolated with the EasySep CD4+ T cell isolation kit. Unexposed donor CD4+ T cells were tested for reactivity to SARS-CoV-2 S and N and four common cold coronavirus spike pools, as cell number allowed. Each well held roughly 2.1 million PBMCs cultured in IMDM containing approximately 5% human AB serum and 7.5 to 10 IU/ml IL-2. Half of the culture medium was replaced with fresh IL-2-containing medium on days 3 and 7. Triplicate replicate wells were generally used for each peptide culture condition. Leukapheresis product for the unexposed donors was bought commercially. Ficoll-Paque PLUS gradient centrifugation was used to isolate PBMCs from leukapheresis product or whole blood. PBMCs were either cryopreserved at -140 degrees C or used fresh in the expansion assay. The QIAamp Micro DNA Kit was used to extract genomic DNA from the CD4+ T cells.

The germline V gene encodes CDR1 LNHNV and CDR2 YYDKDF (reference sequence). Trimming removed 5 bases from V and 7 bases from J, leaving 14 bases between the germline ends. The CDR3 has 14 amino acids, counting the end cysteine and phenylalanine. Here the CDR3 DNA is all that survives: 42 bases in frame from base 1. Libraries were built with the immunoSEQ multiplex PCR assay. The study's own analysis went as follows. During preprocessing, nonproductive sequences were removed, along with CDR3s that did not begin with C, did not end with F or W, or were shorter than 7 amino acids. Antigen-specific clonotypes were called with the MANAFEST web app, based on expansion relative to reference and other culture wells. A clone was considered positive if the clone showed significant expansion compared with the reference culture in 2 of 3 replicate wells at an FDR below 0.05. For a clone to be considered positive, significant expansion relative to all other tandem wells and an odds ratio above 5 were also required. After three terminal residues were trimmed from each end, CDR3 homology was quantified as pairwise Levenshtein distance using the stringdist R package. In TCRdb, the immuneACCESS table is reduced to in-frame sequences with V and J assigned. These tables do not hold every clone; where another copy was compared, an unresolved V gene accounts for under half, and the others remain unexplained. V, J and clone size were drawn from that table, and D and trimming were deduced from the DNA. Counted in this sample were 15,000 to 20,000 clones; around 80% of them appeared once. The ten largest clones add up to about 30% of the sample.

The sample taken for sequencing was CD4+ T cells from PBMCs, cultured in vitro. The clonotype originates from a human donor in good health. Rearrangement joined TRBV15 to TRBJ1-4; the D gene remains uncertain. In nucleotides, the sequence is TGTGCCACCAGCTCCCCGGGAAGGTTTGAAAAACTGTTTTTT. Its protein reads: CATSSPGRFEKLFF.